This T cell receptor beta chain was found in a study of T cell clonality in common variable immunodeficiency. The assay was immunoSEQ multiplex PCR, and TCRdb's table has in-frame clones only and misses some. Recorded here are approximately 30,000 clones, none singletons. This clone was counted ten times or more. Its antigen is unknown. The read finishes 3 residues shy of the CDR3 end, and the germline J gene is used to complete it. CDR1 SEHNR and CDR2 FQNEAQ come from the germline V gene (reference sequence). Trimming pared 5 bases from V and 6 bases from J, leaving 11 bases between. This CDR3 is built from 12 residues. Study results and caveats: Fewer deletions and N-nucleotide insertions were reportedly seen in common variable immunodeficiency TCR beta sequences. CVID subjects had higher TCRbeta clonality than healthy controls, most marked in about a third.

The chain uses TRBV7-9 and TRBJ2-7, with D possibly called TRBD1 or TRBD2 (5 bases each). The origin of this receptor is a human donor with common variable immunodeficiency. The sequencing sample was made of peripheral blood mononuclear cells. The sequenced part of the CDR3 DNA is TGTGCCAGCAGCCGGGATCAGGGCGAG. This gives the protein CASSRDQGE. The full CDR3 protein reads CASSRDQGEQYF.